Many counts were recorded for the clone carrying this T cell receptor beta chain. Antigen unknown. This specimen comes from a study of T cell repertoires in cytomegalovirus infection. Across the study: Use of recently identified HLA-C-restricted and well-studied HLA-B-restricted CMV epitopes was part of the study. Indications of both CMV infection and matching HLA type were provided by public TCR beta signatures. Overall study results and limits: The cumulative frequency of public TCR beta families distinguished individuals who carried CMV together with the relevant HLA. HLA-C-restricted, CMV-specific TCR beta clonotypes were dominant ex vivo.

The germline V and J ends were trimmed by 3 bases and 0 bases, with 11 bases remaining between them. The CDR3 has 15 residues. The V gene's germline CDR1 is SGHTA and CDR2 FQGNSA. TCRdb processed the reads anew with MiXCR; each CDR3 protein has one entry. The repertoire includes 750,000 to 950,000 distinct CDR3 sequences, around 29% of them detected once, and 10% to 15% sits in the top ten. The rearrangement links TRBV7-2 to TRBJ1-1; D gene ambiguous. The sequencing here drew on cultured CD8+ T cells from PBMCs, taken from culture after CMV antigen stimulation. The clonotype was recovered from a human donor in good health (CMV status not recorded). Some clones in this sample may be carry-over from other donors' samples. The CDR3 region is CASSLGRYMNTEAFF. Here the CDR3 DNA reads TGTGCCAGCAGCTTGGGTCGATATATGAACACTGAAGCTTTCTTT. Variable domain in full (rest from reference TRBV7-2 and TRBJ1-1): GAGVSQSPSNKVTEKGKDVELRCDPISGHTALYWYRQSLGQGLEFLIYFQGNSAPDKSGLPSDRFSAERTGGSVSTLTIQRTQQEDSAVYLCASSLGRYMNTEAFFGQGTRLTVV.